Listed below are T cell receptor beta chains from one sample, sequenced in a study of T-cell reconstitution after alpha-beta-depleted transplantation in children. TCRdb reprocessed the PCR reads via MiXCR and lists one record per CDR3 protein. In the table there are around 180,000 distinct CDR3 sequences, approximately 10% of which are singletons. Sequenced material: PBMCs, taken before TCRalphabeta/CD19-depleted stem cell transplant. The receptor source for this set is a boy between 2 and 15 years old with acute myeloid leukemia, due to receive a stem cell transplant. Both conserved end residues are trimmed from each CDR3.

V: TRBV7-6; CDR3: ASRSRPGPFKQETQY
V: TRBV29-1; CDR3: SVVGTGASTDTQY
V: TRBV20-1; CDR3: SARVAGGRPGSSYNEQF
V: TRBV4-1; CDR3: ASSQEQGEAYGYT
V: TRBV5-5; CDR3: ASNPSQSAYEQY
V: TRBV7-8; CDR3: ASSPVPPEETQY
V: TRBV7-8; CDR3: ASRAQGFGELF
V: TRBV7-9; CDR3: ASSPPGGRTEAF
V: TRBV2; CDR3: ASSERTSEVGDEQF
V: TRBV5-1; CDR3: ASSLGHPSSYNSPLH
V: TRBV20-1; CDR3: SARDAGPSGRTDTQY
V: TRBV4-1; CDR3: ASSPNRQLATYSYEQY
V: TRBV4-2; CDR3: ASSHRTSTDTQY
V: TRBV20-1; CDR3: RSRDRDNTGELF
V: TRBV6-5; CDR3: ASSYRALSTDTQY
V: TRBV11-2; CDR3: ASSSWDRAYEQY
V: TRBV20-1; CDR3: SADSTLQETQY
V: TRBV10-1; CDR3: ASVRATGELF
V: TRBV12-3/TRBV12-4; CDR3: ASNGRTGKGGNTIY
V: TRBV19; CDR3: ASCKHTEAF
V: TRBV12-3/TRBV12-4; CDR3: ASSKTSGGTDTQY
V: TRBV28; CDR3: ASNPPGLAGGPYEQY
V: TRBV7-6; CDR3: ASSLEYRAGVDTGELF
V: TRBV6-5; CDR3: ASSYEY
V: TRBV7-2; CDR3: ASSLVGTANNEQF
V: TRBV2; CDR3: ASKPRGGPKNTEAF
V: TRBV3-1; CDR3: ASSQVGGDTEAF
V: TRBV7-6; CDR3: ASSLDGRVRETQY
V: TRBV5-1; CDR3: ASSLGWTGGGNTIY
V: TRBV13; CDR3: PSSPGTRSYNEQF
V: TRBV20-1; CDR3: SASSSGNPYNEQF
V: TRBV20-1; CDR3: SAKREGDEQY
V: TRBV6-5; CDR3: ASSYSIGRRETQY
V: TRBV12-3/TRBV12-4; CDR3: ASPSGNTIY
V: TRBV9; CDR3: ASSVRDYIYNEQF
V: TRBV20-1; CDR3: SARGSANYGYT
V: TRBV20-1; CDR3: SARAGRGETQY
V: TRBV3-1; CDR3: ASSLSPTGELF
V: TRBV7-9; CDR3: ASSNQGANTEAF
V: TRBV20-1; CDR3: SARDIRGNEAF
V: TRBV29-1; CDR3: SASGYEQF
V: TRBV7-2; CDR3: ASSLATGSNQPQH
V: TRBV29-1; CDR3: SVEPLGSYEQY